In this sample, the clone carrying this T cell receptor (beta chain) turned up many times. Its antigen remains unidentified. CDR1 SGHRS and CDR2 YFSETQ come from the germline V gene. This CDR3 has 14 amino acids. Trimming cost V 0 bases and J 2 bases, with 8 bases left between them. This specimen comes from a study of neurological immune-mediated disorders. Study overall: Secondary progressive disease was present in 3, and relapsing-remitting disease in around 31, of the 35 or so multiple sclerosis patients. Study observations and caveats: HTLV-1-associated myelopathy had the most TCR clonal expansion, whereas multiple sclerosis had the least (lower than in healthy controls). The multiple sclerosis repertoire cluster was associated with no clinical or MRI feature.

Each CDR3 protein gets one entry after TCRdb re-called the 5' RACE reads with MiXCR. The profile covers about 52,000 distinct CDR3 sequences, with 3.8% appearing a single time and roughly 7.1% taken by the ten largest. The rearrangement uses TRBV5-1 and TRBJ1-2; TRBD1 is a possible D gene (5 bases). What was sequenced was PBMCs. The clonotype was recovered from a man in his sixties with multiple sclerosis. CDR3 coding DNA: TGCGCCAGCAGCTTGGGGGACGGAAACTATGGCTACACCTTC. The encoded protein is CASSLGDGNYGYTF.